This T cell receptor (beta chain) was sequenced in a study of breast tumors, draining lymph nodes, adjacent tissues. Study observations and caveats: Data only fit, rather than demonstrated, lymph node origin of most tumor T cells. Luminal-like breast cancer showed significantly greater tumor-nontumor repertoire similarity than basal-like breast cancer did. Tumor TCR diversity was below lymph nodes but above nontumor tissue. Data fit most tumor T cells coming from lymph node, expanding in tumor.

This clonotype has ten or more counts. Its antigen is as yet unknown. TCRdb ran MiXCR on the multiplex PCR reads and lists one entry per CDR3 protein. The sample consists of some 170,000 distinct CDR3 sequences, approximately 30% of them appearing once. Samples came from axillary lymph nodes draining the breast cancer. V shed 3 bases, J shed 3 bases, and the junction held 12 bases outside the gene matches. CDR1 is SEHNR, CDR2 FQNEAQ, per germline (reference sequence). CDR3 length: 20 amino acids. Sequenced: axillary lymph node tissue. This chain uses TRBV7-9 with TRBJ2-2; the match to TRBD2 covers 14 bases. The sequence was collected from a female donor with breast cancer. Some clones in this sample may be carry-over from other donors' samples. As DNA, the CDR3 is TGTGCCAGCAGCTTTCCAACTACGACTAGCGGGGGGGCAGACACCGGGGAGCTGTTTTTT. It specifies CASSFPTTTSGGADTGELFF.